This section outlines one T cell receptor beta chain sequence together with its context. This clonotype came up a few times. No antigen is known for it. Nothing much larger sits one base from this clone, and base qualities are not available. Taken from the germline V gene, the CDR1 and CDR2 loops are SGHTA and FQGNSA. Cut back by 5 bases and 10 bases, the V and J ends lie 15 bases apart. From cysteine to phenylalanine, the CDR3 is 14 amino acids long. The entry retains the CDR3 DNA only, 42 bases that are in frame from base 1. This specimen belongs to a study of CD8 T cells in ankylosing spondylitis (TCRdb year 2017). Concerning the study at large: The study set out to find disease-linked TCR variants by profiling T cell receptor beta repertoires in ankylosing spondylitis patients and healthy donors. The whole study cohort included 85 to 120 healthy donors and 25 ankylosing spondylitis patients. Peripheral blood was sampled, and synovial fluid was also collected from ankylosing spondylitis patients. Overall study results and their limits: The disease-linked clones were reported to be significantly enriched in matched synovial fluid samples from ankylosing spondylitis patients. A TCR beta motif of several highly homologous amino acid variants appeared characteristic of blood from ankylosing spondylitis patients. Some motif variants had previously been reported in the synovial fluid and blood of reactive arthritis patients, which suggests shared mechanisms of disease initiation. The disease-linked clones showed a CD8+ phenotype and occurred at relatively low frequencies in peripheral blood.

Synovial fluid samples were matched to blood samples from the same ankylosing spondylitis patients. The sample was run on an Illumina HiSeq 2500. TCR beta libraries were prepared by quantitative 5'-RACE with molecular barcodes. As for the authors' bioinformatics: A new computational method based on a probabilistic model of VDJ rearrangement was used to identify disease-linked TCR variants. The raw public data were reprocessed by TCRdb itself: fastp quality trimming at Q25, MiXCR clonotype calling, in-frame beta chains only. Here each entry gathers all rows of one CDR3 protein and keeps the most common genes and DNA. In this record, the V and J calls reflect TCRdb's handling and not the investigators' own analysis. The sample has about 150,000 distinct CDR3 sequences on record, approximately 48% of them singletons. The ten largest make up 13% to 15% of the sample.

The chain joins TRBV7-2 to TRBJ1-6; the D gene is not confidently resolved. The sequencing input was synovial fluid, either unsorted or a sorted T cell fraction (not recorded which). The source of this sequence is a male donor with ankylosing spondylitis. Read as DNA, the sequence is TGTGCCAGCAGCGAAGACTTGGGTTGGTCACCCCTCCACTTT. This gives the protein CASSEDLGWSPLHF.